This T cell receptor beta chain was sequenced for a study of post-analysis software for immune sequencing data. In the study overall: Recorded subtypes: relapsing-remitting, secondary progressive, progressive-relapsing; some patients unannotated.

As to this clonotype: Its target is unknown. At one boundary the junction diverges from the germline segment, which might be a read error.

Prepared libraries of TCR beta cDNA carried unique molecular identifiers. Each CDR3 protein gets one entry after TCRdb re-called the PCR reads with MiXCR. The sample has approximately 460,000 distinct CDR3 sequences, under 55% seen once; the top ten hold over 10%. Study-wide results and limits: Relative to controls, patients with multiple sclerosis showed significantly lower normalized Chao1 diversity. Patients used several TRBV segments, including TRBV5-6, TRBV5-1 and TRBV20-1, more often than controls.

The germline CDR1 and CDR2 sequences are MNHEY and SVGAGI. The CDR3 has 15 amino acids. The receptor was isolated from a girl aged 10 to 17 with multiple sclerosis. V gene TRBV6-5 combines with J gene TRBJ1-4; D perhaps matches TRBD1 (5 bases). Sequences were obtained from blood. CDR3 sequence (DNA): TGTGCCAGCAGTTACTCGCGGGGCACTAATGAAAGACTGTTTTTT. It yields the protein CASSYSRGTNERLFF.